These T cell receptor beta chains were read from a single sample in a study of response to subunit inactivated influenza vaccine. TCRdb fed the RT-PCR reads into MiXCR, producing one record per CDR3 protein. This sample has approximately 530,000 distinct CDR3 sequences, with approximately 6.9% found just once. The source was PBMCs from blood, collected roughly 24 months after vaccination. The receptor source for this set is a man between 50 and 69 years old who received an inactivated influenza vaccine. Each CDR3 is given with its conserved first and last residue. The order of the fields is J gene, V gene, CDR3 protein.

j_gene: TRBJ2-5
v_gene: TRBV9
CDR3aa: CASSTSGTVASETQYF

j_gene: TRBJ2-1
v_gene: TRBV11-2
CDR3aa: CASSRTTGKGWNEQFF

j_gene: TRBJ2-7
v_gene: TRBV4-3
CDR3aa: CASSQAQGQFYEQYF

j_gene: TRBJ2-1
v_gene: TRBV6-1
CDR3aa: CASRRDPYNEQFF

j_gene: TRBJ2-3
v_gene: TRBV7-8
CDR3aa: CASSLEGWSTDTQYF

j_gene: TRBJ1-6
v_gene: TRBV20-1
CDR3aa: CSARDQPLLHF

j_gene: TRBJ1-5
v_gene: TRBV20-1
CDR3aa: CSARGENNQPQHF

j_gene: TRBJ1-5
v_gene: TRBV5-5
CDR3aa: CASSLGVAGGQPQHF

j_gene: TRBJ2-3
v_gene: TRBV7-2
CDR3aa: CASSLGGRGSDTQYF

j_gene: TRBJ1-5
v_gene: TRBV4-3
CDR3aa: CASSLGTNNQPQHF

j_gene: TRBJ2-1
v_gene: TRBV18
CDR3aa: CASSPLAGLSYNEQFF

j_gene: TRBJ2-7
v_gene: TRBV20-1
CDR3aa: CSARDPSAYEQYF

j_gene: TRBJ1-5
v_gene: TRBV20-1
CDR3aa: CSAIPGNQPQHF

j_gene: TRBJ1-6
v_gene: TRBV15
CDR3aa: CATSTETGATLHF

j_gene: TRBJ2-3
v_gene: TRBV18
CDR3aa: CASSPRSGASGGTDTQYF

j_gene: TRBJ2-1
v_gene: TRBV20-1
CDR3aa: CSARAGGRSDEQFF

j_gene: TRBJ2-6
v_gene: TRBV18
CDR3aa: CASSPLGQGRRRSGANVLTF

j_gene: TRBJ2-2
v_gene: TRBV5-1
CDR3aa: CASSFWQGLTGELFF

j_gene: TRBJ2-3
v_gene: TRBV29-1
CDR3aa: CSVGTSGDTQYF

j_gene: TRBJ2-5
v_gene: TRBV28
CDR3aa: CASRKEVSQYF

j_gene: TRBJ2-3
v_gene: TRBV20-1
CDR3aa: CSARALAGGPTDTQYF

j_gene: TRBJ2-3
v_gene: TRBV6-5
CDR3aa: CASSYGRGGSTDTQYF

j_gene: TRBJ1-1
v_gene: TRBV7-2
CDR3aa: CASSPWVNTEAFF

j_gene: TRBJ2-7
v_gene: TRBV11-2
CDR3aa: CASSLGLAGLYEQYF

j_gene: TRBJ1-2
v_gene: TRBV7-2
CDR3aa: CASSLAWFPRTGNYGYTF

j_gene: TRBJ2-5
v_gene: TRBV3-1
CDR3aa: CASSPNRARTQYF

j_gene: TRBJ2-1
v_gene: TRBV12-3/TRBV12-4
CDR3aa: CASRQQGASYNEQFF

j_gene: TRBJ2-7
v_gene: TRBV12-3/TRBV12-4
CDR3aa: CASSSGGTWGSEQYF

j_gene: TRBJ1-6
v_gene: TRBV5-1
CDR3aa: CASRQLYRGSDNSPLHF

j_gene: TRBJ1-6
v_gene: TRBV5-1
CDR3aa: CASSLGGQKIGSPLHF

j_gene: TRBJ2-7
v_gene: TRBV7-9
CDR3aa: CASSDRMEAWGDEQYF

j_gene: TRBJ2-1
v_gene: TRBV27
CDR3aa: CASSLSATYLNNEQFF

j_gene: TRBJ1-1
v_gene: TRBV7-9
CDR3aa: CASSLADRVTEAFF

j_gene: TRBJ1-5
v_gene: TRBV24-1
CDR3aa: CATSDRLVNQPQHF

j_gene: TRBJ1-6
v_gene: TRBV5-1
CDR3aa: CASSLEPGGKNSPLHF

j_gene: TRBJ2-5
v_gene: TRBV15
CDR3aa: CATGTSGGTQYF

j_gene: TRBJ2-3
v_gene: TRBV5-8
CDR3aa: CASSLGVSGGPDTQYF

j_gene: TRBJ2-3
v_gene: TRBV10-3
CDR3aa: CAITAGTDTQYF

j_gene: TRBJ2-7
v_gene: TRBV5-1
CDR3aa: CASSFGRDYEQYF

j_gene: TRBJ2-7
v_gene: TRBV10-3
CDR3aa: CAIRSGASSYEQYF

j_gene: TRBJ2-7
v_gene: TRBV4-2
CDR3aa: CASSHDRVDYEQYF

j_gene: TRBJ1-4
v_gene: TRBV29-1
CDR3aa: CSGLTSTNEKLFF

j_gene: TRBJ2-7
v_gene: TRBV7-3
CDR3aa: CASSLIGLNYEQYF